This TCR beta chain was recorded in a study of blood T cell repertoires in COVID-19. Study as a whole: Acute-phase and convalescent COVID-19 samples originated in the United States, Italy and Spain. PBMCs, B-cell-depleted T cells, or T cells were the source of the cDNA or gDNA that made up the material.

In the source study's methods: Nucleated cell number was recorded as an estimate derived from reference gene primer amplification. The data were produced by immunoSEQ multiplex PCR, yet TCRdb's version contains in-frame clones alone and is incomplete. Clone size and the V and J calls come from that table; the DNA yielded D and trimming. The data show about 180,000 clones, with roughly 83% seen just once and more than 7.5% held by the top ten. This clone was seen a single time. Trimming shortened V by 9 bases and J by 6 bases, and 15 bases separated the two germline ends. In germline, CDR1 is KGHDR, CDR2 SFDVKD. This CDR3 is 13 amino acids long. Participants came from 24 US areas, aged about 18 to 89 years.

Sequences were obtained from PBMCs or T cells enriched from blood (not recorded which). The sequence came from a woman in her 30s who had recovered from COVID-19. The chain links TRBV24-1 to TRBJ2-3; weak D call: TRBD2 (6 bases). CDR3 nucleotide sequence: TGTGCCACCTCGGGGGACCCCCCCGATACGCAGTATTTT. Encoded protein: CATSGDPPDTQYF.